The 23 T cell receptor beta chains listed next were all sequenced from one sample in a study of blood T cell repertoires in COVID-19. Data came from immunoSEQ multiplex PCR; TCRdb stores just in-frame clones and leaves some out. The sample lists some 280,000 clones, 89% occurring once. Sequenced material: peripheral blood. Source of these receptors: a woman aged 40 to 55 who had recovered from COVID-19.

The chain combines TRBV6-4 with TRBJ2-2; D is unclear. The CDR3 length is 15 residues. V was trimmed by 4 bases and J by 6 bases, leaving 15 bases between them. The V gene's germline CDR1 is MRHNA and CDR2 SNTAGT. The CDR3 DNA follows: TGTGCCAGCAGTGTCATGGCCGGAGACCCCGGGGAGCTGTTTTTT. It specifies CASSVMAGDPGELFF.

The CDR3 DNA follows: TGTGCCAGCAGTTACTGGACAGGGGCGAATCAGCCCCAGCATTTT. It yields the protein CASSYWTGANQPQHF. The chain combines TRBV6-5 with TRBJ1-5, with TRBD1 matching 9 bases. V trimming: 1 base; J trimming: 4 bases; junction bases outside the gene matches: 2. The CDR3 covers 15 residues. Looked up from germline, CDR1 is MNHEY and CDR2 is SVGAGI.

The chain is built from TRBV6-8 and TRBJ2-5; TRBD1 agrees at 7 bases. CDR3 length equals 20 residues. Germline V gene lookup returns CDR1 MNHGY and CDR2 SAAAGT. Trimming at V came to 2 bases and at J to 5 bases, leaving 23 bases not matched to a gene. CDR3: CASSYPGPLGGVNRQETQYF. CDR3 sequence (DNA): TGTGCCAGCAGTTACCCGGGCCCTCTAGGGGGCGTCAATAGACAGGAGACCCAGTACTTC.

The CDR3 DNA reads as TGTGCCACCAGGGTGGGCACAGATACGCAGTATTTT. It is translated as CATRVGTDTQYF. The J gene is TRBJ2-3, the V gene TRBV19, with a tentative D call TRBD1 (5 bases). CDR1 is LNHDA and CDR2 is SQIVND in the germline V gene (reference sequence). The CDR3 has 12 amino acids. Trimming removed 10 bases at V and 1 base at J, with 9 bases between. Filled out from reference TRBV19 and TRBJ2-3, the complete variable domain reads DGGITQSPKYLFRKEGQNVTLSCEQNLNHDAMYWYRQDPGQGLRLIYYSQIVNDFQKGDIAEGYSVSREKKESFPLTVTSAQKNPTAFYLCATRVGTDTQYFGPGTRLTVL.

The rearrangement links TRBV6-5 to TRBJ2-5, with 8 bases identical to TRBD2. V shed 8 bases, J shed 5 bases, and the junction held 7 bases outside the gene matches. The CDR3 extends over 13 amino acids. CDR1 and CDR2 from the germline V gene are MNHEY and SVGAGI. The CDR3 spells CASQSGSGETQYF. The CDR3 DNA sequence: TGTGCCAGCCAGAGCGGGAGTGGTGAGACCCAGTACTTC.

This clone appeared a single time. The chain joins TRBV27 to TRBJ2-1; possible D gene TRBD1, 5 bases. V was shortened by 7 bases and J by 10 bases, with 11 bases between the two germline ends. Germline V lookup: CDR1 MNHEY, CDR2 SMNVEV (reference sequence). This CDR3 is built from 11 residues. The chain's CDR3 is CASNQGWEQFF. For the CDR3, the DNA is TGTGCCAGCAATCAGGGTTGGGAGCAGTTCTTC.

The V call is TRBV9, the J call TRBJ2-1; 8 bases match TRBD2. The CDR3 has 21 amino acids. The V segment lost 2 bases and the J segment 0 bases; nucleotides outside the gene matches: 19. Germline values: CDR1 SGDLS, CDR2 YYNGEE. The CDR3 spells CASSVGRTFLAGISSYNEQFF. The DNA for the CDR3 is TGTGCCAGCAGCGTCGGACGGACCTTTCTAGCGGGTATTAGCTCCTACAATGAGCAGTTCTTC.

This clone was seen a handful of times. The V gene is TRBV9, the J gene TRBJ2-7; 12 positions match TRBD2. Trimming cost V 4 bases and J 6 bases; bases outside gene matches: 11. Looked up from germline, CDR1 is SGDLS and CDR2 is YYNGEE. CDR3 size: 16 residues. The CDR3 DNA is TGTGCCAGCAGCCCCCCCGGAACTAGCGGGAGGACCGAGCAGTACTTC. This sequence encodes CASSPPGTSGRTEQYF.

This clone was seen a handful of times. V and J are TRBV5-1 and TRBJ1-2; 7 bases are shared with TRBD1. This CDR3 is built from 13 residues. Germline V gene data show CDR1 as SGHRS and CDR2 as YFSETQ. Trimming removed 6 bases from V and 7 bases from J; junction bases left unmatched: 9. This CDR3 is CASKLIQGSGYTF. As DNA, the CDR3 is TGCGCCAGCAAACTTATACAGGGGAGTGGCTACACCTTC.

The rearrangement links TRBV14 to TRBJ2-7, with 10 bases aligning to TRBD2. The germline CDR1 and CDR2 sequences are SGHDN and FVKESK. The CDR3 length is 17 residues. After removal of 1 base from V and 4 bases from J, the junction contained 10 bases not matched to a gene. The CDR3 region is CASSQATSGKSLYEQYF. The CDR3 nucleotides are TGTGCCAGCAGCCAAGCAACTAGCGGGAAAAGCTTGTACGAGCAGTACTTC.

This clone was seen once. In nucleotides, the CDR3 is TGTGCCAGTAGTATCCCAGTTAGCAATCAGCCCCAGCATTTT. Translated, it gives CASSIPVSNQPQHF. The chain recombines TRBV19 with TRBJ1-5; D unresolved. The CDR3 covers 14 residues. Germline loops: CDR1 LNHDA, CDR2 SQIVND (reference sequence). Between the trimmed V and J ends, which lost 3 bases and 0 bases, there was a span of 6 bases.

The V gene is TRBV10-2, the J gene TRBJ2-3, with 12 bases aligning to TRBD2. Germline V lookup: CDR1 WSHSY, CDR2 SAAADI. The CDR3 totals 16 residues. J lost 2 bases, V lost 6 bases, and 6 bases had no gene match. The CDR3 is CASRQTSGGYTDTQYF. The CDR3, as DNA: TGCGCCAGCAGGCAGACTAGCGGGGGCTACACAGATACGCAGTATTTT.

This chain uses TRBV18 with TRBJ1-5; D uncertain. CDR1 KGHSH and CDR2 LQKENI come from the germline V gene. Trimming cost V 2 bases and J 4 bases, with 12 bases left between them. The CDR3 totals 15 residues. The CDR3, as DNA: TGTGCCAGCTCACCAACTCCGTCCCGAAATCAGCCCCAGCATTTT. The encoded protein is CASSPTPSRNQPQHF.

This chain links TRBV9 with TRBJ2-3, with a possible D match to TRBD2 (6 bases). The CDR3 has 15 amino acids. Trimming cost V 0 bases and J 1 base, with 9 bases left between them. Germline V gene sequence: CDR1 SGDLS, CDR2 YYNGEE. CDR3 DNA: TGTGCCAGCAGCGTAGGTAGCGGACGCACAGATACGCAGTATTTT. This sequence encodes CASSVGSGRTDTQYF.

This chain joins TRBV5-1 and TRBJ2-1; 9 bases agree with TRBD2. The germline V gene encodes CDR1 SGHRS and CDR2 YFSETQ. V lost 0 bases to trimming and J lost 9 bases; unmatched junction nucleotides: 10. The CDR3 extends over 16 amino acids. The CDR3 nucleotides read TGCGCCAGCAGCTTGGCCCCCAGCGGGAGGACTATTGAGCAGTTCTTC. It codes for CASSLAPSGRTIEQFF.

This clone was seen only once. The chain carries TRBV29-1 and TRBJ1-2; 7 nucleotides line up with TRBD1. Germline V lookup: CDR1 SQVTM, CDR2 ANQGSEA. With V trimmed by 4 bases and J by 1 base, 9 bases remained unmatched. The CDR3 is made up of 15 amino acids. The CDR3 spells CSVGPGQTNNYGYTF. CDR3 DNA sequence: TGCAGCGTTGGCCCGGGACAGACGAATAACTATGGCTACACCTTC.

The CDR3 region has the DNA TGTGCCACCCGGGTCCACACACAGGGGGGGACTGAAGCTTTCTTT. Translation gives CATRVHTQGGTEAFF. The chain carries TRBV24-1 and TRBJ1-1; 8 bases match TRBD1. J was trimmed by 5 bases and V by 9 bases; bases with no gene match: 13. Per the germline V gene, CDR1 is KGHDR and CDR2 is SFDVKD. The CDR3 is 15 residues long.

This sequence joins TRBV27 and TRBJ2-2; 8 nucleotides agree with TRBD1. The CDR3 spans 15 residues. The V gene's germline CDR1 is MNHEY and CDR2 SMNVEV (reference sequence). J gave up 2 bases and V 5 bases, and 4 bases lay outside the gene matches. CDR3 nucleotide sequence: TGTGCCAGCAGTCGGACAGGGCTCAACACCGGGGAGCTGTTTTTT. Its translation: CASSRTGLNTGELFF.

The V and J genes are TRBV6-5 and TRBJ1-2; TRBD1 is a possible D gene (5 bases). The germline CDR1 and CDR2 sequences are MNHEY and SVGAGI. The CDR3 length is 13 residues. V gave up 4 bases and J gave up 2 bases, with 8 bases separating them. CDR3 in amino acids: CASSSDRNYGYTF. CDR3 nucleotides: TGTGCCAGCAGTTCCGACAGAAACTATGGCTACACCTTC.

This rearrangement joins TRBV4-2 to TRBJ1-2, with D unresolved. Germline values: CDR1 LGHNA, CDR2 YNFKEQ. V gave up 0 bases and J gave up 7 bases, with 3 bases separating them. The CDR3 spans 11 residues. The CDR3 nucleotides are TGTGCCAGCAGCCAAGACCGTGGCTACACCTTC. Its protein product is CASSQDRGYTF.

The CDR3, as DNA: TGTGCCAGCAGTTTACGGCAGGGTACTGAAGCTTTCTTT. Amino acid sequence: CASSLRQGTEAFF. This chain links TRBV27 with TRBJ1-1, with D possibly matching TRBD1 (5 bases). Trimming removed 2 bases from V and 5 bases from J, with 9 bases in between. The germline gives CDR1 MNHEY, CDR2 SMNVEV (reference sequence). The CDR3 runs to 13 residues.

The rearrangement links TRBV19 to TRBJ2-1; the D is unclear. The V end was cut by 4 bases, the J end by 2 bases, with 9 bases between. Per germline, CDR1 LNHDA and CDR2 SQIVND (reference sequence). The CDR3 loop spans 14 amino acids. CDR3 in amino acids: CASSSLETYNEQFF. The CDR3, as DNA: TGTGCCAGTAGTAGCCTAGAGACCTACAATGAGCAGTTCTTC.

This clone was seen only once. CDR3 sequence: CATSDRQVYGYTF. CDR3 DNA sequence: TGTGCCACCAGTGATAGACAAGTCTATGGCTACACCTTC. The V gene is TRBV24-1, the J gene TRBJ1-2; D ambiguous. This CDR3 contains 13 residues. Germline CDR1 is KGHDR and CDR2 is SFDVKD. V was shortened by 3 bases and J by 4 bases, with 8 bases between the two germline ends.